Listed below are T cell receptor beta chains from one sample, sequenced in a study of cytomegalovirus exposure and HLA in healthy donors. Here immunoSEQ multiplex PCR was the method, and the copy in TCRdb shows in-frame clones only, minus some. The repertoire holds approximately 140,000 clones, with 70% to 85% as singletons. The specimen was PBMCs. Source of these receptors: a male donor in good health and CMV-seronegative. Each CDR3 is given with its conserved first and last residue. D genes are given only for firm matches. Rows may omit the clone size; those that give it use once, few, many or a size class.

d_gene	len	v_gene	abundance	j_gene	CDR3aa	CDR3nt
TRBD2	17	TRBV7-2	NA	TRBJ2-7	CASSLTPGASGRNVQYF	TGTGCCAGCAGCTTAACCCCCGGGGCTAGCGGGAGGAATGTTCAGTACTTC
NA	14	TRBV4-3	NA	TRBJ2-3	CASSQDSNTDTQYF	TGCGCCAGCAGCCAAGATTCCAACACAGATACGCAGTATTTT
TRBD1	15	TRBV5-4	NA	TRBJ1-2	CASSIKTGGEGGYTF	TGTGCCAGCAGCATTAAGACAGGGGGCGAGGGTGGCTACACCTTC
TRBD2	13	TRBV9	NA	TRBJ2-1	CASSTGLANEQFF	TGTGCCAGCAGCACCGGACTAGCCAATGAGCAGTTCTTC
NA	14	TRBV6-5	NA	TRBJ2-7	CASSTGLPPYEQYF	TGTGCCAGCAGTACCGGGTTACCCCCCTACGAGCAGTACTTC
NA	17	TRBV5-1	NA	TRBJ1-6	CASSNLVGGFNNSPLHF	TGCGCCAGCAGCAACCTGGTCGGGGGTTTCAATAATTCACCCCTCCACTTT
TRBD2	16	TRBV9	NA	TRBJ2-7	CASSVDGTSGSYEQYF	TGTGCCAGCAGCGTAGATGGGACTAGCGGATCCTACGAGCAGTACTTC
TRBD1	15	TRBV30	NA	TRBJ2-5	CAWTKGQTSGETQYF	TGTGCCTGGACTAAGGGACAGACCTCGGGGGAGACCCAGTACTTC
NA	13	TRBV27	NA	TRBJ2-7	CASSLGRVAEQYF	TGTGCCAGCAGTTTGGGCAGGGTGGCCGAGCAGTACTTC
TRBD2	15	TRBV5-1	NA	TRBJ2-3	CASSYDGGYTDTQYF	TGCGCCAGCAGCTACGACGGGGGGTACACAGATACGCAGTATTTT
NA	14	TRBV5-1	NA	TRBJ2-5	CASSLAGGEETQYF	TGCGCCAGCAGCTTGGCGGGCGGGGAAGAGACCCAGTACTTC
NA	17	TRBV4-1	NA	TRBJ2-2	CASSQDPRSANTGELFF	TGCGCCAGCAGCCAAGATCCGAGATCTGCGAACACCGGGGAGCTGTTTTTT
NA	11	TRBV2	NA	TRBJ2-7	CASTTGSEQYF	TGTGCCAGCACCACAGGGTCCGAGCAGTACTTC
NA	12	TRBV27	NA	TRBJ2-7	CASSPRSGEQYF	TGTGCCAGCAGTCCCCGGAGTGGCGAGCAGTACTTC
TRBD2	15	TRBV11-2	NA	TRBJ2-5	CASSLGLARVGTQYF	TGTGCCAGCAGCTTAGGACTAGCCCGAGTTGGGACCCAGTACTTC
NA	18	TRBV15	once	TRBJ2-2	CATSARLSGSGGTGELFF	TGTGCCACCAGCGCGAGACTTAGCGGTAGCGGTGGCACCGGGGAGCTGTTTTTT
NA	14	TRBV27	once	TRBJ2-7	CASSLSVSSYEQYF	TGTGCCAGCAGTTTATCGGTTAGCTCCTACGAGCAGTACTTC
NA	13	TRBV19	NA	TRBJ1-5	CASSGVGNQPQHF	TGTGCCAGTTCCGGGGTGGGCAATCAGCCCCAGCATTTT
NA	14	TRBV5-5	NA	TRBJ2-7	CASSLGGGSYEQYF	TGTGCCAGCAGCTTGGGTGGAGGATCCTACGAGCAGTACTTC
TRBD1	15	TRBV6-5	NA	TRBJ2-2	CASSSGDRPTGELFF	TGTGCCAGCAGTTCCGGGGACAGGCCCACCGGGGAGCTGTTTTTT
TRBD1	13	TRBV10-2	NA	TRBJ2-3	CASTAGGGDTQYF	TGCGCCAGCACGGCAGGGGGCGGTGATACGCAGTATTTT
NA	12	TRBV2	NA	TRBJ2-7	CASKREDYEQYF	TGTGCCAGCAAGAGGGAGGACTACGAGCAGTACTTC
TRBD2	15	TRBV27	NA	TRBJ2-3	CASGLAGGIKDTQYF	TGTGCCAGCGGGTTAGCGGGAGGGATAAAAGATACGCAGTATTTT
NA	10	TRBV28	NA	TRBJ2-7	CATYSYEQYF	TGTGCTACCTACTCTTACGAGCAGTACTTC
TRBD1	14	TRBV30	NA	TRBJ2-3	CAWSKGATTDTQYF	TGTGCCTGGAGTAAGGGGGCGACCACAGATACGCAGTATTTT
NA	14	TRBV25-1	NA	TRBJ1-6	CASSERREMGPLHF	TGTGCCAGCAGTGAGCGCAGGGAAATGGGGCCCCTCCACTTT
NA	11	TRBV6-5	NA	TRBJ1-4	CASRTGEKLFF	TGTGCCAGCAGAACCGGGGAAAAACTGTTTTTT
NA	12	TRBV11-2	NA	TRBJ2-7	CASSFQGAQQYF	TGTGCCAGCAGCTTTCAAGGGGCCCAGCAGTACTTC
TRBD1	13	TRBV29-1	NA	TRBJ1-1	CSVVYQGDTEAFF	TGCAGCGTTGTGTACCAGGGGGACACTGAAGCTTTCTTT
NA	14	TRBV30	NA	TRBJ2-1	CAWSVRTANNEQFF	TGTGCCTGGAGTGTTAGGACAGCAAACAATGAGCAGTTCTTC
NA	13	TRBV30	once	TRBJ2-2	CAWAGYNTGELFF	TGTGCCTGGGCGGGATACAACACCGGGGAGCTGTTTTTT
NA	16	TRBV7-9	NA	TRBJ2-5	CASSSRRGAHPETQYF	TGTGCCAGCAGCTCCCGTCGCGGGGCCCATCCCGAGACCCAGTACTTC
TRBD2	18	TRBV4-1	NA	TRBJ2-7	CASSRLAGGSLASYEQYF	TGCGCCAGCAGCCGACTAGCGGGAGGCTCCCTTGCTTCCTACGAGCAGTACTTC
NA	12	TRBV18	few	TRBJ2-3	CASSELRDTQYF	TGTGCCAGCTCAGAGCTCCGTGATACGCAGTATTTT
NA	12	TRBV2	NA	TRBJ2-7	CASGSGSYEQYF	TGTGCCAGCGGTTCAGGTTCCTACGAGCAGTACTTC
NA	14	TRBV6-5	NA	TRBJ1-1	CASSYQQGNTEAFF	TGTGCCAGCAGTTACCAACAGGGCAACACTGAAGCTTTCTTT
NA	16	TRBV5-6	NA	TRBJ2-3	CASSLELAEWADTQYF	TGTGCCAGCAGCTTGGAACTAGCAGAGTGGGCAGATACGCAGTATTTT
TRBD2	16	TRBV19	NA	TRBJ2-1	CASSIAQRGTYVEQFF	TGTGCCAGTAGTATAGCCCAGCGGGGGACTTATGTTGAGCAGTTCTTC
NA	17	TRBV4-2	once	TRBJ2-1	CASSQDATGFSYNEQFF	TGTGCCAGCAGCCAAGATGCCACCGGTTTTTCCTACAATGAGCAGTTCTTC
NA	12	TRBV7-9	NA	TRBJ2-7	CASSLAAREQYF	TGTGCCAGCAGCTTGGCGGCGAGAGAGCAGTACTTC
NA	14	TRBV28	NA	TRBJ1-5	CASNLAGGLQPQHF	TGTGCCAGCAATCTGGCGGGGGGCCTTCAGCCCCAGCATTTT
NA	15	TRBV5-1	NA	TRBJ2-1	CASSPQAGQYNEQFF	TGCGCCAGCAGTCCCCAAGCGGGCCAATACAATGAGCAGTTCTTC
NA	14	TRBV25-1	once	TRBJ2-5	CASSARGASETQYF	TGTGCCAGCAGTGCCCGGGGGGCCTCAGAGACCCAGTACTTC
NA	13	TRBV25-1	NA	TRBJ2-7	CASSGSPLVEQYF	TGTGCCAGCAGTGGTTCACCCCTTGTCGAGCAGTACTTC
NA	13	TRBV7-9	NA	TRBJ2-7	CASRRGDGDEQYF	TGTGCCAGCAGGCGGGGAGATGGAGACGAGCAGTACTTC
NA	14	TRBV19	NA	TRBJ1-5	CASSIPGGNQPQHF	TGTGCCAGTAGTATCCCTGGGGGGAATCAGCCCCAGCATTTT
NA	13	TRBV30	NA	TRBJ2-7	CAWRGQPTYEQYF	TGTGCCTGGAGGGGGCAGCCTACTTACGAGCAGTACTTC
TRBD1	14	TRBV18	NA	TRBJ2-7	CASSYDRGRDEQYF	TGTGCCAGCTCGTACGACAGGGGTCGCGACGAGCAGTACTTC
NA	12	TRBV6-5	NA	TRBJ2-1	CASSYSREEQFF	TGTGCCAGCAGTTACTCGAGGGAGGAGCAGTTCTTC
TRBD1	13	TRBV6-6	NA	TRBJ1-5	CASSVTGDQPQHF	TGTGCCAGCAGCGTTACAGGGGATCAGCCCCAGCATTTT